This T cell receptor beta chain was identified in a study of cytomegalovirus exposure and HLA in healthy donors. Donors had nominal health at sampling but likely had unrecorded immune exposures. Germline CDR1 is MNHEY and CDR2 is SVGAGI. V lost 4 bases and J lost 2, with 17 bases in between. The CDR3 has 16 residues. A multiplex PCR was run with 60 Vbeta primers and 13 Jbeta primers. Method: immunoSEQ multiplex PCR; TCRdb's copy keeps in-frame clones and lacks some. The table records fewer than 50,000 clones, about two thirds of them present only once. The sample taken for sequencing was PBMCs. The origin of this receptor is a man in his sixties in good health and CMV-seropositive. The chain carries TRBV6-5 and TRBJ1-2; D is perhaps TRBD1 (6 bases). CDR3 bases: TGTGCCAGCAGTTCATGGGACGCAGGGGCGAACTATGGCTACACCTTC. It specifies CASSSWDAGANYGYTF.